The 9 T cell receptor beta chains listed next were all sequenced from one sample in a study of control samples from healthy donors and cancer patients (dated by TCRdb to the early 2020s). Library creation used the immunoSEQ multiplex PCR assay. Here the immuneACCESS table is served through TCRdb, limited to in-frame sequences with V and J called. Missing clones are a known gap in these copies; in checked studies unresolved V genes cover under half, and the rest lacks a known reason. This sample is represented by 70,000 to 75,000 clones; less than 90% of them were singletons. More than 3% of the sample is in the top ten clones. The sequenced sample was blood. These receptors all come from a woman between 50 and 59 years old in good health.

CDR3 region: CASISTSGGGETQYF. The CDR3 bases are TGTGCCAGCATCTCCACTAGCGGCGGGGGGGAGACCCAGTACTTC. The chain employs TRBV27 and TRBJ2-5; 8 bases map to TRBD2. This CDR3 has 15 amino acids. V shed 7 bases and J 5 bases; nucleotides not matched to a gene: 12. Germline V gives CDR1 MNHEY, CDR2 SMNVEV (reference sequence).

The chain links TRBV29-1 to TRBJ2-1; D may be TRBD1 (5 bases). V was pared by 3 bases and J by 15 bases, with 21 bases between. CDR3 length equals 13 residues. Germline V gene sequence: CDR1 SQVTM, CDR2 ANQGSEA. The CDR3 here is CSVDRAGPSGGFF. CDR3 bases: TGCAGCGTTGACCGAGCAGGGCCTTCTGGCGGGTTCTTC.

This clone showed up just once. J is TRBJ2-2 and V is TRBV18, with D possibly TRBD2 on 5 matching bases. Germline CDR1 and CDR2: KGHSH and LQKENI. The CDR3 loop spans 16 amino acids. Trimming removed 3 bases from V and 6 bases from J, with 17 bases in between. CDR3 DNA: TGTGCCAGCTCACCGCTTGGGCCCGGGAAGGCCGGGGAGCTGTTTTTT. Translating it yields CASSPLGPGKAGELFF.

This chain links TRBV12-3 or TRBV12-4 with TRBJ1-1; D uncertain. Trimming cost V 4 bases and J 5 bases, with 11 bases left between them. The CDR3 has 13 amino acids. The CDR3 loop is CASSSPTGTEAFF. The CDR3 DNA reads TGTGCCAGCAGTTCCCCGACGGGAACTGAAGCTTTCTTT.

The chain employs TRBV7-3 and TRBJ1-6; the D gene is possibly TRBD1 (5 bases). V was clipped by 4 bases and J by 9 bases, with 13 bases between them. The CDR3 is made up of 14 amino acids. The V gene's germline CDR1 is SGHTA and CDR2 FQGTGA. CDR3 sequence (DNA): TGTGCCAGCAGCTCTGGGGTCGGGGGTTCACCCCTCCACTTT. Translating gives CASSSGVGGSPLHF.

The CDR3 is CASSLVPNQPQHF. CDR3 in DNA: TGCGCCAGCAGCTTGGTGCCTAATCAGCCCCAGCATTTT. The rearrangement uses TRBV5-1 and TRBJ1-5, with D uncertain. Trimming took 0 bases from V and 4 from J, leaving 5 bases between them. The CDR3 sequence is 13 residues long. Germline CDR1 is SGHRS and CDR2 is YFSETQ.

The J gene is TRBJ2-5, the V gene TRBV18; no firm D call. CDR1 is KGHSH, CDR2 LQKENI, per germline. The CDR3 has 12 amino acids. Trimming took off 3 bases at V and 5 bases at J, with 7 bases between the two ends. CDR3 region: CASSPLGETQYF. CDR3 nucleotide sequence: TGTGCCAGCTCACCTCTCGGGGAGACCCAGTACTTC.

The chain recombines TRBV5-5 with TRBJ1-4; 8 nucleotides align to TRBD1. The J segment lost 5 bases and the V segment lost 4 bases, leaving 13 bases of the junction unmatched. CDR3 length: 17 residues. Germline V gene sequence: CDR1 SGHKS, CDR2 YYEKEE (reference sequence). The CDR3 bases are TGTGCCAGCAGCGTTGACAGGGGCCGCTCAGGGAATGAAAAACTGTTTTTT. This sequence encodes CASSVDRGRSGNEKLFF.

A few counts support this clone. V is TRBV2 and J is TRBJ1-4; TRBD1 matches at 7 bases. V lost 3 bases to trimming and J lost 6 bases; unmatched junction nucleotides: 4. The CDR3 has 14 amino acids. Germline CDR1 SNHLY, CDR2 FYNNEI. Here the CDR3 reads CASSEKGGDEKLFF. DNA of the CDR3: TGTGCCAGCAGTGAGAAAGGGGGCGATGAAAAACTGTTTTTT. The full variable domain, with the rest looked up from reference TRBV2 and TRBJ1-4, is EPEVTQTPSHQVTQMGQEVILRCVPISNHLYFYWYRQILGQKVEFLVSFYNNEISEKSEIFDDQFSVERPDGSNFTLKIRSTKLEDSAMYFCASSEKGGDEKLFFGSGTQLSVL.